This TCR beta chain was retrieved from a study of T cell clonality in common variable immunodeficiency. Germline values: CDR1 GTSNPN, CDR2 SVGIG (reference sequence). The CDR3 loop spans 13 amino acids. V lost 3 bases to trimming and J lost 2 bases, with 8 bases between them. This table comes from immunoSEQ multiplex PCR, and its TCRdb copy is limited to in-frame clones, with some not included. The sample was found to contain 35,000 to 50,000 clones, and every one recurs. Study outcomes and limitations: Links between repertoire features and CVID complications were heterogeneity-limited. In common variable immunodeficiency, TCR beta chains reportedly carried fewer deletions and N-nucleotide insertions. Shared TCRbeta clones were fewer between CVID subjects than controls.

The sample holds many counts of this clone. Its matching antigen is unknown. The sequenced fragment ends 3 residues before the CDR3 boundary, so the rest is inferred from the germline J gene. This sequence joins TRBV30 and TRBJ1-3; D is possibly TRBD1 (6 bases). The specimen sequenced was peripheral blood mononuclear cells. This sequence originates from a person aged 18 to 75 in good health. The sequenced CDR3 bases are TGTGCCTGGAGCGGGACAACTGGAAACACC. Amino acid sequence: CAWSGTTGNT. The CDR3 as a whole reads CAWSGTTGNTIYF.